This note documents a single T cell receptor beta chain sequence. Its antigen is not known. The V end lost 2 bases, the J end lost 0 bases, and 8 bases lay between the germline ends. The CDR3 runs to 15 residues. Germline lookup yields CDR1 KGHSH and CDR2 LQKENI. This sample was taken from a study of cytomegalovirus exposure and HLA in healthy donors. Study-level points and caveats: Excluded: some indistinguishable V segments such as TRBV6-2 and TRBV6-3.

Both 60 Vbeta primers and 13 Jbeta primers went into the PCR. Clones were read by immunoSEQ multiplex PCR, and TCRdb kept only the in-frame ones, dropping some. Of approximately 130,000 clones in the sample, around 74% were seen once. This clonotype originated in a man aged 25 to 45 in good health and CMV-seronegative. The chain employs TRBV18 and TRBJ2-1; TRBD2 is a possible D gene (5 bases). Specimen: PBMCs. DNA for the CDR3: TGTGCCAGCTCACCAGGGGAGAGCTCCTACAATGAGCAGTTCTTC. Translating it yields CASSPGESSYNEQFF. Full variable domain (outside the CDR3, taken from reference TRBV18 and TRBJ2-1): NAGVMQNPRHLVRRRGQEARLRCSPMKGHSHVYWYRQLPEEGLKFMVYLQKENIIDESGMPKERFSAEFPKEGPSILRIQQVVRGDSAAYFCASSPGESSYNEQFFGPGTRLTVL.